These T cell receptor beta chains were read from a single sample in a study of blood T cell repertoires in COVID-19. Clones were sequenced by immunoSEQ multiplex PCR, and TCRdb holds only the in-frame ones, with some missing. In the table there are about 250,000 clones, 83% of which are singletons. The sequenced sample consisted of peripheral blood. These TCRs come from a human donor in a cohort sampled during active COVID-19. The CDR3 runs from the conserved cysteine through the conserved F or W. A D gene is named only where the DNA matches it firmly. For some rows the clone size is stated as once, few or many, or as a class when expanded; others skip it.

TRBV21-1,TRBJ2-3,NA,NA,CASSKETSGASTDTQYF,TGTGCCAGCAGCAAAGAGACTAGCGGGGCGAGCACAGATACGCAGTATTTT
TRBV3-1/TRBV3-2,TRBJ1-2,NA,few,CASSQDLRGDGYTF,TGTGCCAGCAGCCAAGATCTTCGGGGAGATGGCTACACCTTC
TRBV20-1,TRBJ2-3,TRBD1,NA,CSASSETGPDTQYF,TGCAGTGCTAGTTCCGAGACAGGGCCAGATACGCAGTATTTT
TRBV6-5,TRBJ1-1,NA,NA,CASSYSEGTEAFF,TGTGCCAGCAGTTACTCGGAGGGAACTGAAGCTTTCTTT
TRBV9,TRBJ1-4,NA,NA,CASSVAGVSEKLFF,TGTGCCAGCAGCGTAGCGGGTGTAAGTGAAAAACTGTTTTTT
TRBV28,TRBJ1-5,NA,NA,CASSVIRQPQHF,TGTGCCAGCAGTGTAATCAGGCAGCCCCAGCATTTT
TRBV3-1/TRBV3-2,TRBJ1-6,NA,NA,CASSQGSGGINSPLHF,TGTGCCAGCAGCCAAGGGTCTGGAGGGATCAATTCACCCCTCCACTTT
TRBV18,TRBJ2-2,TRBD1,NA,CASSLLGTVTGELFF,TGTGCCAGCTCACTCCTAGGGACAGTCACCGGGGAGCTGTTTTTT
TRBV7-2,TRBJ1-2,NA,NA,CASSLSGLGYGYTF,TGTGCCAGCAGCTTGTCAGGGCTTGGCTATGGCTACACCTTC
TRBV18,TRBJ2-7,TRBD2,NA,CASSTAGGLTYEQYF,TGTGCCAGCTCAACAGCGGGGGGTCTAACCTACGAGCAGTACTTC
TRBV18,TRBJ2-5,NA,NA,CASSPLSGQETQYF,TGTGCCAGCTCACCCCTATCGGGCCAAGAGACCCAGTACTTC
TRBV7-2,TRBJ1-1,TRBD1,NA,CASRPTGGTEAFF,TGTGCCAGCAGACCGACAGGGGGCACTGAAGCTTTCTTT
TRBV5-8,TRBJ2-1,TRBD1,NA,CASSRTGGYEQFF,TGTGCCAGCAGCCGGACAGGGGGCTATGAGCAGTTCTTC
TRBV5-1,TRBJ2-4,NA,NA,CASSNGQIRLAKNIQYF,TGCGCCAGCAGCAACGGACAGATCCGGCTAGCCAAAAACATTCAGTACTTC
TRBV30,TRBJ2-3,NA,once,CAWSGTRGGARITDTQYF,TGTGCCTGGAGTGGCACAAGGGGGGGGGCACGGATCACAGATACGCAGTATTTT
TRBV5-4,TRBJ2-2,TRBD2,NA,CASSSNGGANTGELFF,TGTGCCAGCAGCTCAAACGGGGGGGCGAACACCGGGGAGCTGTTTTTT
TRBV5-4,TRBJ2-5,TRBD2,NA,CASSRGTSGRAGQETQYF,TGTGCCAGCAGCCGCGGGACTAGCGGGAGGGCCGGCCAAGAGACCCAGTACTTC
TRBV19,TRBJ2-7,NA,few,CASSMGLGIVYEQYF,TGTGCCAGTAGTATGGGGCTAGGAATAGTCTACGAGCAGTACTTC
TRBV4-1,TRBJ2-5,NA,NA,CASSQGSARGYETQYF,TGCGCCAGCAGCCAAGGAAGTGCCAGGGGTTACGAGACCCAGTACTTC
TRBV2,TRBJ2-3,TRBD2,NA,CASSIGRTSGDADTQYF,TGTGCCAGCAGTATAGGTAGGACTAGCGGGGACGCAGATACGCAGTATTTT
TRBV14,TRBJ2-5,NA,NA,CASTRTVQETQYF,TGTGCCAGCACCCGGACAGTCCAAGAGACCCAGTACTTC
TRBV11-3,TRBJ2-7,NA,NA,CASSSDSLGEQYF,TGTGCCAGCAGCTCGGACAGTTTGGGCGAGCAGTACTTC
TRBV3-1/TRBV3-2,TRBJ1-1,NA,NA,CASSPAGRGAFF,TGTGCCAGCAGCCCCGCGGGACGGGGAGCTTTCTTT
TRBV19,TRBJ2-3,TRBD2,NA,CASSRTSGSTDTQYF,TGTGCCAGTAGTAGGACTAGCGGTAGCACAGATACGCAGTATTTT
TRBV5-5,TRBJ2-2,TRBD1,NA,CASSSNRGEDTGELFF,TGTGCCAGCAGCTCGAACAGGGGGGAGGACACCGGGGAGCTGTTTTTT
TRBV12-3/TRBV12-4,TRBJ1-1,NA,NA,CASTKEVHTEAFF,TGTGCCAGCACAAAAGAGGTTCACACTGAAGCTTTCTTT
TRBV5-8,TRBJ1-5,TRBD1,NA,CASSSRQGSQPQHF,TGTGCCAGCAGCTCCCGACAGGGGAGTCAGCCCCAGCATTTT
TRBV7-2,TRBJ1-6,TRBD1,NA,CASSRGTGSLSSYNSPLHF,TGTGCCAGCAGCCGCGGGACAGGGAGTCTTAGCTCCTATAATTCACCCCTCCACTTT